By its share, the clone carrying this TCR beta chain is medium-sized. The antigen remains undetermined. The data were taken from a study of CD8 T cells in ankylosing spondylitis. The germline V gene encodes CDR1 KGHSH and CDR2 LQKENI. Trimming took off 3 bases at V and 1 base at J, with 3 bases between the two ends. CDR3 size: 12 residues. Overall study findings and caveats: Blood of patients with ankylosing spondylitis appeared to be characterized by a TCR beta motif of 8 or 9 highly homologous variants.

MiXCR, applied by TCRdb to the 5' RACE reads, yields one record per CDR3 protein. Here the sample spans about 440,000 distinct CDR3 sequences, roughly 17% being singletons. The chain recombines TRBV18 with TRBJ2-5; D is uncertain. This clonotype was sampled from a male donor with ankylosing spondylitis. Sequencing was performed on blood, either unsorted or a sorted T cell fraction (not recorded which). This CDR3 is CASSPSQETQYF. In DNA, the CDR3 is TGTGCCAGCTCACCCTCCCAAGAGACCCAGTACTTC.